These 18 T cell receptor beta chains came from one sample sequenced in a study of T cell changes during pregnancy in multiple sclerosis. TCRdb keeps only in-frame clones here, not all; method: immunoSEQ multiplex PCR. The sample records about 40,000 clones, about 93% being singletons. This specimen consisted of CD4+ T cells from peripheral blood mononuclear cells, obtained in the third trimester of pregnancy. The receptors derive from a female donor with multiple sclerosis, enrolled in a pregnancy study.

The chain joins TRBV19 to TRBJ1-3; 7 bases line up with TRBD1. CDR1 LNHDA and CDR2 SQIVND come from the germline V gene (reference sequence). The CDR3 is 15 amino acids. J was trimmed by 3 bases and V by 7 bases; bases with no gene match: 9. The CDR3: CASIHTTGVGNTIYF. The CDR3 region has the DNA TGTGCCAGTATCCATACAACAGGGGTTGGAAACACCATATATTTT.

CDR3 amino acids: CASSYGAGAYEQYF. The CDR3 DNA follows: TGTGCCAGCAGCTACGGGGCAGGGGCCTACGAGCAGTACTTC. The gene calls are TRBV7-8 and TRBJ2-7; tentative D call: TRBD1 (6 bases). With 4 bases removed from V and 2 bases from J, the gap between germline ends came to 12 bases. This CDR3 is built from 14 residues. Germline assignment: CDR1 SGHVS and CDR2 FQNEAQ.

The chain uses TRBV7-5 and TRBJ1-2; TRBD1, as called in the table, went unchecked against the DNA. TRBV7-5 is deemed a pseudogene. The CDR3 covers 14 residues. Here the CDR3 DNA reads TGTGTCAGAGTACAAGGACAGGGTTATTATGGCTACACCTTC. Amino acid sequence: CVRVQGQGYYGYTF.

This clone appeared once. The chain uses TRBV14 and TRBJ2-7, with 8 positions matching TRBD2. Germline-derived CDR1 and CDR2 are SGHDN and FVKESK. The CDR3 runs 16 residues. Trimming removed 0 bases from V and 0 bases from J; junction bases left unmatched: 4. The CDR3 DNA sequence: TGTGCCAGCAGCCAAGATCGCGGGGGGCCCTCCTACGAGCAGTACTTC. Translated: CASSQDRGGPSYEQYF.

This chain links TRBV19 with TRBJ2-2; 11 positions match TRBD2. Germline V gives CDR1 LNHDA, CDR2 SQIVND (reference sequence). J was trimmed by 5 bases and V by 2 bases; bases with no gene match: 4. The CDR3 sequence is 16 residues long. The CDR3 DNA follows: TGTGCCAGTAGTATAACAACTAGCGGGAGAACCGGGGAGCTGTTTTTT. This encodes CASSITTSGRTGELFF.

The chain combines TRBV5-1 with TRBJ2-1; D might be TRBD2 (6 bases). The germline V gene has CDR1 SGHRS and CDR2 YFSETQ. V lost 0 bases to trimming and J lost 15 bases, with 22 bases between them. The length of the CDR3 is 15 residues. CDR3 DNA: TGCGCCAGCAGCTTGGGTCGGGAGCGGATAGGAGGGCTGTTCTTC. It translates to CASSLGRERIGGLFF.

CDR3: CASSELRRAEAFF. As DNA, the CDR3 is TGTGCCAGCAGTGAATTGAGAAGAGCTGAAGCTTTCTTT. The rearrangement uses TRBV25-1 and TRBJ1-1, with D unresolved. V dropped 1 base and J dropped 6 bases, with 9 bases sitting between them. The CDR3 loop spans 13 amino acids. From germline, CDR1 is MGHDK and CDR2 SYGVNS.

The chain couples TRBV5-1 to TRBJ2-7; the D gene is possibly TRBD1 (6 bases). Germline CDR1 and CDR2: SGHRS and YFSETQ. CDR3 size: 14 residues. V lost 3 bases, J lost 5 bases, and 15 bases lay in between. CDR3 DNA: TGCGCCAGCAGCTCAACAGGGTTTCCTGACGAGCAGTACTTC. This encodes CASSSTGFPDEQYF.

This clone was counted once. The CDR3 DNA reads TGCGCCAGCAGCCCCCGCTCCGCAGGGCGGTCCAACAATGAGCAGTTCTTC. Its protein is CASSPRSAGRSNNEQFF. The rearrangement uses TRBV5-1 and TRBJ2-1; maybe TRBD1 (5 bases). Germline V gene lookup returns CDR1 SGHRS and CDR2 YFSETQ. V lost 4 bases and J 5 bases, leaving 22 bases between the germline ends. The CDR3 consists of 17 residues. The full variable domain, in which reference TRBV5-1 and TRBJ2-1 provide the parts outside the CDR3, is KAGVTQTPRYLIKTRGQQVTLSCSPISGHRSVSWYQQTPGQGLQFLFEYFSETQRNKGNFPGRFSGRQFSNSRSEMNVSTLELGDSALYLCASSPRSAGRSNNEQFFGPGTRLTVL.

DNA of the CDR3: TGTGCCAGCAGCTCGGTAAGGACTAGCGGGGACTACGAGCAGTACTTC. Translation gives CASSSVRTSGDYEQYF. The chain combines TRBV7-6 with TRBJ2-7; 12 bases are shared with TRBD2. Germline V gene sequence: CDR1 SGHVS, CDR2 FNYEAQ. This CDR3 contains 16 residues. The V and J ends lost 4 bases and 3 bases, in that order; junction bases with no gene match: 7. Full variable domain (remainder filled in from reference TRBV7-6 and TRBJ2-7): GAGVSQSPRYKVTKRGQDVALRCDPISGHVSLYWYRQALGQGPEFLTYFNYEAQQDKSGLPNDRFSAERPEGSISTLTIQRTEQRDSAMYRCASSSVRTSGDYEQYFGPGTRLTVT.

In DNA form, the CDR3 reads TGTGCCAGCAGTTCCCCACCAGGGACACGTGCCGGGGAGCTGTTTTTT. This translates into CASSSPPGTRAGELFF. This chain uses TRBV6-5 with TRBJ2-2; TRBD1 is a possible D gene (6 bases). CDR3 length: 16 amino acids. V gave up 4 bases and J gave up 6 bases, with 18 bases separating them. CDR1 is MNHEY and CDR2 is SVGAGI in the germline V gene.

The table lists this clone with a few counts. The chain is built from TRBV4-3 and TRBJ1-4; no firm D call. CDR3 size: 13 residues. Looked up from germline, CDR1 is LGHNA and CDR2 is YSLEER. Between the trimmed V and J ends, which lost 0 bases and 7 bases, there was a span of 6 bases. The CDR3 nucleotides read TGCGCCAGCAGCCAAGAATCGGGTGAAAAACTGTTTTTT. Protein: CASSQESGEKLFF.

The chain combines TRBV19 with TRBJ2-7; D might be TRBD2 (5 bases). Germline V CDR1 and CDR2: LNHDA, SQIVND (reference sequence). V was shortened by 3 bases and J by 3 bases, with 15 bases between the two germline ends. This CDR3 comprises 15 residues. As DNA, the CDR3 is TGTGCCAGTAGTATTGTAGGAGGCGGCAGCTACGAGCAGTACTTC. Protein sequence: CASSIVGGGSYEQYF.

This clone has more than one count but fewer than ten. As DNA, the CDR3 is TGTGCCAGCACCGAACAGAACACTGAAGCTTTCTTT. It codes for CASTEQNTEAFF. The chain carries TRBV28 and TRBJ1-1; D is unresolved. Germline assignment: CDR1 MDHEN and CDR2 SYDVKM. The CDR3 totals 12 residues. Trimming pared 7 bases from V and 1 base from J, leaving 7 bases between.

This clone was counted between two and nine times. CDR3 bases: TGTGCCAGCAGTTTATCGGGCGGGAGGGCTCTTTACAATGAGCAGTTCTTC. Translation: CASSLSGGRALYNEQFF. V usage is TRBV27 and J usage is TRBJ2-1; 9 bases are a match to TRBD2. CDR3 size: 17 residues. CDR1 and CDR2 from the germline V gene are MNHEY and SMNVEV (reference sequence). Losses at the gene ends were 0 bases for V and 4 bases for J; bases not matched to a gene: 7.

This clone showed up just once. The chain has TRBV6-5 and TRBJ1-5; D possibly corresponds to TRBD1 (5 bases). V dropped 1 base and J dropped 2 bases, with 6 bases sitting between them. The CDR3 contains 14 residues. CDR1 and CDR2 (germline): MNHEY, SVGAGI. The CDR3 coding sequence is TGTGCCAGCAGTTACTTAGGGGGCAATCAGCCCCAGCATTTT. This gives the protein CASSYLGGNQPQHF.

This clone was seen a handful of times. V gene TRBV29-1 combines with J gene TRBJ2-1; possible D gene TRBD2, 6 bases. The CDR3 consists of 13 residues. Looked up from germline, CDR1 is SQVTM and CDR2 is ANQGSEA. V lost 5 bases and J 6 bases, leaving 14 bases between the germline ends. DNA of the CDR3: TGCAGCGTTACCGGGACTGTCGGCAATGAGCAGTTCTTC. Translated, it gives CSVTGTVGNEQFF.

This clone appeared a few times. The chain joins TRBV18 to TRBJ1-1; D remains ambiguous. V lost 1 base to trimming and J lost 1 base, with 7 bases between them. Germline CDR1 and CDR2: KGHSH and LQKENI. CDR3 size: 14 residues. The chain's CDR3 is CASSPQNGNTEAFF. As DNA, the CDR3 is TGTGCCAGCTCACCACAAAACGGGAACACTGAAGCTTTCTTT.